These 6 T cell receptor beta chains came from one sample sequenced in a study of blood T cell repertoires in COVID-19 (TCRdb year 2020). Library construction relied on the immunoSEQ multiplex PCR assay. Imported from immuneACCESS, the table was reduced by TCRdb to in-frame sequences with V and J called. These copies leave out some clones; in studies compared against another copy, an unresolved V gene accounts for under half, and the cause of the remainder is not known. In all, the sample holds 250,000 to 350,000 clones, and 75% to 90% of those were seen once. The biggest ten clones account for about 0.94% of the sample. Sequenced: peripheral blood. These receptors all come from a middle-aged woman who had recovered from COVID-19.

V usage is TRBV9 and J usage is TRBJ2-3, with 8 nucleotides matching TRBD2. The germline CDR1 and CDR2 sequences are SGDLS and YYNGEE. This CDR3 has 14 residues. V lost 6 bases and J lost 0; bases outside the gene matches: 3. The CDR3 region is CASNLAGSTDTQYF. Here the CDR3 DNA reads TGTGCCAGCAACCTAGCGGGTAGCACAGATACGCAGTATTTT.

This clone was recorded only once. The V gene is TRBV15, the J gene TRBJ2-7; a weak D match, TRBD2 (5 bases). The CDR3 spans 16 residues. V lost 1 base to trimming and J lost 5 bases, with 18 bases between them. Germline V gene data show CDR1 as LNHNV and CDR2 as YYDKDF (reference sequence). The CDR3 loop reads CATSRGVGPHGDEQYF. The CDR3 coding sequence is TGTGCCACCAGCAGAGGGGTGGGCCCTCACGGGGACGAGCAGTACTTC. Filled out from reference TRBV15 and TRBJ2-7, the complete variable domain reads DAMVIQNPRYQVTQFGKPVTLSCSQTLNHNVMYWYQQKSSQAPKLLFHYYDKDFNNEADTPDNFQSRRPNTSFCFLDIRSPGLGDTAMYLCATSRGVGPHGDEQYFGPGTRLTVT.

The chain recombines TRBV5-4 with TRBJ1-4; TRBD1 aligns across 9 bases. The CDR3 totals 16 residues. The germline V gene encodes CDR1 SGHNT and CDR2 YYREEE (reference sequence). V lost 2 bases to trimming and J lost 7 bases; unmatched junction nucleotides: 9. The CDR3 loop reads CASSFEPGTGREKLFF. CDR3 DNA sequence: TGTGCCAGCAGCTTCGAGCCCGGGACAGGGCGTGAAAAACTGTTTTTT.

V gene TRBV28 combines with J gene TRBJ2-3, with 8 bases that match TRBD2. Per the germline V gene, CDR1 is MDHEN and CDR2 is SYDVKM. J was trimmed by 1 base and V by 6 bases; bases with no gene match: 9. This CDR3 is built from 16 residues. The CDR3 spells CASRIIAGYGTDTQYF. The CDR3 DNA follows: TGTGCCAGCAGGATCATAGCGGGATACGGCACAGATACGCAGTATTTT.

Notes on this clone: With a much larger clone just one base away, this may be a read error. The rearrangement links TRBV19 to TRBJ2-6; a possible D gene is TRBD2 (5 bases). V lost 1 base, J lost 4 bases, and 11 bases lay in between. This CDR3 region has 16 residues. Germline CDR1 and CDR2: LNHDA and SQIVND (reference sequence). Here the CDR3 DNA reads TGTGCCAGTAGTATAGCTAGCCCGATCGGGGCCAACGTCCTGACTTTC. It specifies CASSIASPIGANVLTF.

The gene calls are TRBV30 and TRBJ2-2; 8 positions agree with TRBD2. This CDR3 is built from 14 residues. J was trimmed by 10 bases and V by 2 bases; bases with no gene match: 9. Germline lookup yields CDR1 GTSNPN and CDR2 SVGIG (reference sequence). The CDR3 region is CAWSSGTSGQELFF. The CDR3, as DNA: TGTGCCTGGAGTAGCGGGACTAGTGGGCAGGAGCTGTTTTTT.